The clone carrying this T cell receptor beta chain was counted at least ten times. Its antigen is currently unknown. An end of the junction differs from the germline gene, which may be a read error. This sample is drawn from a study of Graves' ophthalmopathy and Graves' hyperthyroidism. Study conclusions and caveats: Most expanded thyroid clonotypes above 0.001 frequency also appeared in blood.

Germline V lookup: CDR1 SQVTM, CDR2 ANQGSEA. The CDR3 sequence is 15 residues long. RNA transcripts were the template, and TCR beta CDR3 regions were amplified from them. HTBI primers were used in a first-round RT-PCR, which preceded a second-round multiplex PCR. MiXCR, applied by TCRdb to the multiplex PCR reads, yields one record per CDR3 protein. The sample shows 52,000 or so distinct CDR3 sequences, more than 40% of them seen only once. Thyroid ultrasound, orbital computed tomography, TRAb, serum thyroxine and clinical symptoms formed the basis of diagnosis. The V call is TRBV29-1, the J call TRBJ2-7; 7 nucleotides match TRBD2. The sequenced sample consisted of peripheral blood. This TCR was recovered from an adult woman with Graves' ophthalmopathy. CDR3 in amino acids: CGVEDPSGVPNEQYF. For the CDR3, the DNA is TGCGGCGTTGAGGATCCCAGCGGGGTCCCCAACGAGCAGTACTTC.